This T cell receptor beta chain was retrieved from a study of blood T cell repertoires in COVID-19. Study-wide background: The United States, Italy and Spain supplied acute and convalescent COVID-19 samples. PBMCs, B-cell-depleted T cells, or T cells were the source of the cDNA or gDNA that made up the material.

This clone appeared a single time. The CDR3 extends over 17 amino acids. Germline values: CDR1 SGHVS, CDR2 FQNEAQ. Trimming removed 1 base from V and 5 bases from J; junction bases left unmatched: 10. Sequenced by immunoSEQ multiplex PCR; TCRdb stores in-frame clones only, minus some. Of 80,000 to 95,000 clones in the sample, more than 70% were seen once. J is TRBJ1-4 and V is TRBV7-8; the match to TRBD1 covers 7 bases. The sample was peripheral blood. The receptor comes from a human donor in a cohort sampled during active COVID-19. The CDR3 nucleotides read TGTGCCAGCAGCTTAGATAGGTCGGGACAGCAAAATGAAAAACTGTTTTTT. As protein: CASSLDRSGQQNEKLFF.